This T cell receptor (beta chain) was observed in a study of blood T cell repertoires in COVID-19. The CDR3 totals 14 residues. Germline V gene sequence: CDR1 WSHSY, CDR2 SAAADI. Trimming cost V 4 bases and J 5 bases, with 14 bases left between them. Profiling relied on immunoSEQ multiplex PCR, and the TCRdb table lists in-frame clones only, not all of them. The repertoire includes about 350,000 clones, roughly 90% of them detected once, and more than 0.9% sits in the top ten. Sample: PBMCs or T cells enriched from blood (not recorded which). The rearrangement uses TRBV10-2 and TRBJ2-5, with a weak D call TRBD2 (6 bases). The clonotype comes from a young woman who had recovered from COVID-19. The CDR3 spells CASSGASVGETQYF. CDR3 nucleotide sequence: TGCGCCAGCAGTGGGGCTAGCGTAGGGGAGACCCAGTACTTC.